The clone carrying this T cell receptor (beta chain) was recorded only once. As yet, its antigen is unknown. This specimen belongs to a study of cytomegalovirus exposure and HLA in healthy donors. This CDR3 comprises 13 residues. V gave up 2 bases and J gave up 6 bases; unmatched junction bases: 2. Germline CDR1 and CDR2: MDHEN and SYDVKM. Vbeta (60) and Jbeta (13) primers were used in the PCR. TCRdb's copy holds only in-frame clones and misses some; the assay was immunoSEQ multiplex PCR. In the table there are about 150,000 clones, around three quarters of which are singletons. General study points: Cytomegalovirus-associated TCR beta chains were listed, numbering 164. Exclusion as indistinguishable affected some V segments, including TRBV6-2 and TRBV6-3.

Sample: PBMCs. The chain uses TRBV28 and TRBJ1-2, with TRBD1 matching over 8 bases. The origin of this receptor is a man aged 40-50 years in good health and CMV-seropositive. The CDR3 region has the DNA TGTGCCAGCAGTTTAGACAGGGGTCATGGCTACACCTTC. This translates into CASSLDRGHGYTF.